Sequencing of this T cell receptor beta chain was carried out in a study of T cell responses to AZD1222 COVID-19 vaccine. Notes on the study in general: It should be noted that donors were predominantly white British and more often female, and clonal diversity was possibly underestimated. Repertoire sampling occurred only after the peak T cell response.

In this sample, this clone turned up once. Its antigen remains unidentified. The CDR3 contains 14 residues. Trimming took 1 base from V and 10 from J; bases not matched to a gene: 5. Germline CDR1 and CDR2: SGHNT and YYREEE (reference sequence). Produced via immunoSEQ multiplex PCR; TCRdb's table is partial and in-frame only. Among approximately 140,000 clones listed, over 85% were seen once. The chain uses TRBV5-4 and TRBJ1-6; 7 bases align to TRBD1. The TCR sequence derives from an adult in good health. The sample was peripheral blood, taken on day 0 of AZD1222 vaccination. CDR3 nucleotide sequence: TGTGCCAGCAGCTTGTCTCAGGGGGAGTCACCCCTCCACTTT. It encodes CASSLSQGESPLHF.